The 21 T cell receptor beta chains below come from one sample, sequenced in a study of T cell responses to AZD1222 COVID-19 vaccine. Using immunoSEQ multiplex PCR, the repertoire was profiled, and TCRdb retains in-frame clones only, with some absent. The sample lists 30,000 to 35,000 clones, approximately 91% occurring once. Source: peripheral blood, taken on day 0 of AZD1222 vaccination. The receptor set was obtained from an adult in good health.

The chain couples TRBV6-5 to TRBJ1-1; 9 bases match TRBD1. The CDR3 is made up of 13 amino acids. With 6 bases clipped from V and 5 bases from J, the junction kept 4 bases outside the gene matches. Per germline, CDR1 MNHEY and CDR2 SVGAGI. The CDR3 DNA sequence: TGTGCCAGCAGGGACAGGGGATCGACTGAAGCTTTCTTT. Amino acid sequence: CASRDRGSTEAFF.

The chain links TRBV6-5 to TRBJ1-5; D not resolved. The CDR3 is 14 amino acids. The germline V gene has CDR1 MNHEY and CDR2 SVGAGI. V lost 6 bases and J lost 2, with 11 bases in between. The CDR3 loop is CASSPLLGNQPQHF. The CDR3 nucleotides are TGTGCCAGCAGCCCCTTGCTGGGCAATCAGCCCCAGCATTTT.

The V and J genes are TRBV7-2 and TRBJ1-6, with 9 bases matching TRBD1. Germline values: CDR1 SGHTA, CDR2 FQGNSA. The CDR3 totals 18 residues. The J segment lost 9 bases and the V segment lost 0 bases, leaving 12 bases of the junction unmatched. DNA for the CDR3: TGTGCCAGCAGCTTAGCGGGCTCAGGACAGGGGCGGGGTTCACCCCTCCACTTT. Residues: CASSLAGSGQGRGSPLHF.

This clone occurred once. The chain uses TRBV7-2 and TRBJ2-1; TRBD2 might be the D (7 bases). The CDR3 is 14 residues long. V was shortened by 1 base and J by 9 bases, with 13 bases between the two germline ends. Germline CDR1 SGHTA, CDR2 FQGNSA. The CDR3: CASSLEGGSGEQFF. The CDR3 DNA reads TGTGCCAGCAGCTTAGAGGGGGGGTCGGGTGAGCAGTTCTTC.

The V and J genes are TRBV19 and TRBJ1-5; 8 bases match TRBD1. The junction had 11 bases not matched to a gene; V was cut back by 5 bases and J by 2 bases. CDR1 is LNHDA and CDR2 is SQIVND in the germline V gene (reference sequence). The CDR3 is 17 amino acids. CDR3 in DNA: TGTGCCAGTAGTGCCCTCGACAGGGGAAGGGGCAATCAGCCCCAGCATTTT. Translating it yields CASSALDRGRGNQPQHF.

CDR3 sequence reads: CASTISRESYGYTF. DNA for the CDR3: TGTGCCAGTACCATAAGCAGGGAGTCTTATGGCTACACCTTC. J is TRBJ1-2 and V is TRBV19; D might be TRBD1 (5 bases). The CDR3 has 14 amino acids. CDR1 LNHDA and CDR2 SQIVND come from the germline V gene (reference sequence). The ends were cut back, 7 bases at V and 5 bases at J, with 17 bases in the middle.

The chain links TRBV5-1 to TRBJ1-1, with 8 bases that match TRBD1. V shed 0 bases, J shed 6 bases, and the junction held 4 bases outside the gene matches. The CDR3 length is 14 residues. Germline loops: CDR1 SGHRS, CDR2 YFSETQ. The CDR3 bases are TGCGCCAGCAGCTTGGACAGGGGGAGCTCTGAAGCTTTCTTT. Translation: CASSLDRGSSEAFF.

The sample holds one count of this clone. CDR3 bases: TGTGCCAGCGCGGGTTTAAGGAGAGCTTTCTTT. It is translated as CASAGLRRAFF. This chain joins TRBV12-3 or TRBV12-4 and TRBJ1-1; D unresolved. CDR3 length: 11 amino acids. V was clipped by 8 bases and J by 10 bases, with 14 bases between them.

This chain uses TRBV19 with TRBJ2-5; 11 nucleotides match TRBD2. This CDR3 contains 14 residues. The germline V gene has CDR1 LNHDA and CDR2 SQIVND (reference sequence). V was clipped by 9 bases and J by 0 bases; unmatched bases: 3. CDR3 loop: CASLAGGNQETQYF. The CDR3 bases are TGTGCCAGCCTAGCGGGGGGAAACCAAGAGACCCAGTACTTC.

The chain joins TRBV12-3 or TRBV12-4 to TRBJ1-2; no reliable D call. CDR3 size: 11 residues. The germline V and J ends were trimmed by 2 bases and 5 bases, with 3 bases remaining between them. Written as DNA, the CDR3 is TGTGCCAGCAGTTTAAAATATGGCTACACCTTC. Translating it yields CASSLKYGYTF.

The V and J genes are TRBV6-2 or TRBV6-3 and TRBJ1-4; D remains unclear. This CDR3 spans 15 amino acids. Per the germline V gene, CDR1 is MNHEY and CDR2 is SVGEGT. The V and J ends lost 2 bases and 4 bases respectively, with 11 bases between them. CDR3: CASSYRRVNNEKLFF. In DNA form, the CDR3 reads TGTGCCAGCAGTTACAGGCGGGTCAATAATGAAAAACTGTTTTTT.

This chain joins TRBV18 and TRBJ1-2; TRBD1 aligns across 9 bases. Per germline, CDR1 KGHSH and CDR2 LQKENI. The J segment lost 6 bases and the V segment lost 3 bases, leaving 8 bases of the junction unmatched. This CDR3 spans 15 amino acids. The CDR3 nucleotides read TGTGCCAGCTCACCTTCACAGGGGGCTTTTGATGGCTACACCTTC. Translating it yields CASSPSQGAFDGYTF.

V and J are TRBV15 and TRBJ1-2, with a tentative D call TRBD1 (5 bases). V shed 4 bases and J shed 0 bases, with 12 bases lying between them. Germline lookup yields CDR1 LNHNV and CDR2 YYDKDF (reference sequence). The CDR3 consists of 15 residues. As DNA, the CDR3 is TGTGCCACCAGCACAGACACAGGATCTAACTATGGCTACACCTTC. Translated: CATSTDTGSNYGYTF.

The rearrangement uses TRBV12-5 and TRBJ2-3; 10 bases align to TRBD2. The CDR3 has 19 amino acids. Losses at the gene ends were 1 base for V and 1 base for J; bases not matched to a gene: 11. Germline V gene data show CDR1 as LGHNT and CDR2 as FRNRAP. DNA of the CDR3: TGTGCTAGTGGTTTGGGGGAGCTAGCGGGGGTATTCGGCACAGATACGCAGTATTTT. This gives the protein CASGLGELAGVFGTDTQYF.

J is TRBJ2-5 and V is TRBV12-3 or TRBV12-4; D is perhaps TRBD1 (5 bases). This CDR3 is 13 amino acids long. Deletions cut 5 bases from V and 5 bases from J, with 12 bases between. The DNA for the CDR3 is TGTGCCAGCAGTCGTACAGGTCTGGAGACCCAGTACTTC. It codes for CASSRTGLETQYF.

The chain recombines TRBV4-2 with TRBJ1-2, with D possibly TRBD1 on 5 matching bases. This CDR3 is built from 14 residues. The germline V gene has CDR1 LGHNA and CDR2 YNFKEQ. V lost 0 bases to trimming and J lost 7 bases, with 12 bases between them. The CDR3 DNA sequence: TGTGCCAGCAGCCAAGATGGAGGGGCAGGTGGCTACACCTTC. As protein: CASSQDGGAGGYTF.

The V gene is TRBV5-1, the J gene TRBJ1-2, with 10 nucleotides matching TRBD1. V lost 3 bases and J lost 5; bases outside the gene matches: 4. CDR1 and CDR2 from the germline V gene are SGHRS and YFSETQ. CDR3 length equals 14 residues. The CDR3 loop is CASSSGTGAYGYTF. As DNA, the CDR3 is TGCGCCAGCAGCTCCGGGACAGGGGCTTATGGCTACACCTTC.

The chain carries TRBV9 and TRBJ1-3; D not resolved. The germline V and J ends were trimmed by 5 bases and 6 bases, with 18 bases remaining between them. This CDR3 contains 15 residues. Germline V gene data show CDR1 as SGDLS and CDR2 as YYNGEE. The CDR3 sequence is CASSQGGVGSNTIYF. CDR3 coding DNA: TGTGCCAGCAGTCAAGGTGGGGTCGGGTCAAACACCATATATTTT.

The CDR3 reads CASSYRYYEQYF. The CDR3 DNA is TGTGCCAGCAGTTACAGATACTACGAGCAGTACTTC. The genes are TRBV6-6 and TRBJ2-7; the D is unclear. Germline lookup yields CDR1 MNHNY and CDR2 SVGAGI (reference sequence). The CDR3 has 12 residues. Trimming shortened V by 2 bases and J by 3 bases, and 5 bases separated the two germline ends.

The gene calls are TRBV7-8 and TRBJ1-5; 9 nucleotides align to TRBD1. Losses at the gene ends were 1 base for V and 0 bases for J; bases not matched to a gene: 4. Germline CDR1 and CDR2: SGHVS and FQNEAQ. The CDR3 is made up of 17 amino acids. The CDR3 coding sequence is TGTGCCAGCAGCTTAGTAACAGGGGGCTTTAGCAATCAGCCCCAGCATTTT. It encodes CASSLVTGGFSNQPQHF.

The gene calls are TRBV5-1 and TRBJ1-3, with D hard to call. Germline CDR1 SGHRS, CDR2 YFSETQ. The germline V and J ends were trimmed by 0 bases and 0 bases, with 10 bases remaining between them. The CDR3 runs 16 residues. CDR3 loop: CASSLAGGISGNTIYF. CDR3 nucleotides: TGCGCCAGCAGCTTGGCCGGCGGGATCTCTGGAAACACCATATATTTT.